This T cell receptor (beta chain) was captured by sequencing in a study of shared T cell receptors in the human thymus. Profiling relied on immunoSEQ multiplex PCR, and the TCRdb table lists in-frame clones only, not all of them. The sample records about 400,000 clones, 95% being singletons. In its sample, this clone was seen once. Germline-derived CDR1 and CDR2 are SGHDT and YYEEEE. This CDR3 comprises 12 residues. V dropped 4 bases and J dropped 14; count of bases not matched to a gene: 8. The sequencing input was thymocytes. This receptor was obtained from a human donor. The chain joins TRBV5-6 to TRBJ2-3; 9 nucleotides line up with TRBD1. As DNA, the CDR3 is TGTGCCAGCAGCACGCTAGGGACAGGGTGGTATTTT. Translated, it gives CASSTLGTGWYF.